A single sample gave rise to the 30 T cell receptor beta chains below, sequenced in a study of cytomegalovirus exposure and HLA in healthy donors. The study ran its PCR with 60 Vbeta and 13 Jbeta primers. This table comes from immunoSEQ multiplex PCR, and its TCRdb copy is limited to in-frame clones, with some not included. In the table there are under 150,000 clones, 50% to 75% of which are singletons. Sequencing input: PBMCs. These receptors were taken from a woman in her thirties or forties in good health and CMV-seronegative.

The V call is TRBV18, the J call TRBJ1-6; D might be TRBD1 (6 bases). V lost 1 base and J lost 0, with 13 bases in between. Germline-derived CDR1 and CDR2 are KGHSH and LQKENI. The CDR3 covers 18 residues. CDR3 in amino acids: CASSPLPTGTSYNSPLHF. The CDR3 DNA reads TGTGCCAGCTCACCACTTCCTACAGGGACCTCCTATAATTCACCCCTCCACTTT.

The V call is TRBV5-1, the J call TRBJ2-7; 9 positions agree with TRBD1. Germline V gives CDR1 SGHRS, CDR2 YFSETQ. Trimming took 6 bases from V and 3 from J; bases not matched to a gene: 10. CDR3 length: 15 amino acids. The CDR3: CASNKAGTGFYEQYF. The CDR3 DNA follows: TGCGCCAGCAATAAAGCCGGGACAGGGTTCTACGAGCAGTACTTC.

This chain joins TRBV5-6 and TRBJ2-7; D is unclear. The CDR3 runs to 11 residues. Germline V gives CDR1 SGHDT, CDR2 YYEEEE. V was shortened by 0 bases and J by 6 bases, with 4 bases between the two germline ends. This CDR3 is CASSLAGEQYF. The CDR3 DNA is TGTGCCAGCAGCTTGGCCGGCGAGCAGTACTTC. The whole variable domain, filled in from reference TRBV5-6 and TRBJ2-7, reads DAGVTQSPTHLIKTRGQQVTLRCSPKSGHDTVSWYQQALGQGPQFIFQYYEEEERQRGNFPDRFSGHQFPNYSSELNVNALLLGDSALYLCASSLAGEQYFGPGTRLTVT.

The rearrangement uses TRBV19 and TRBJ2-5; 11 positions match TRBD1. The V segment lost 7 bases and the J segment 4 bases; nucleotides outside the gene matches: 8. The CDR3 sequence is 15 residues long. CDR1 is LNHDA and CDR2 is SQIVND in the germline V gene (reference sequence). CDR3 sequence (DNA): TGTGCCAGTACCCGGACAGGGGGCGTGGGAGAGACCCAGTACTTC. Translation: CASTRTGGVGETQYF. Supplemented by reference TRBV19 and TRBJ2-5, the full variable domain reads DGGITQSPKYLFRKEGQNVTLSCEQNLNHDAMYWYRQDPGQGLRLIYYSQIVNDFQKGDIAEGYSVSREKKESFPLTVTSAQKNPTAFYLCASTRTGGVGETQYFGPGTRLLVL.

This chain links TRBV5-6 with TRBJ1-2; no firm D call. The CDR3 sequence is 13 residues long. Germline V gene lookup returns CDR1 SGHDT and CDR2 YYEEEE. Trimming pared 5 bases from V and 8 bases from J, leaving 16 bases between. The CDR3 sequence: CASSPPAGNGYTF. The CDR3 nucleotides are TGTGCCAGCAGTCCCCCGGCGGGAAACGGCTACACCTTC.

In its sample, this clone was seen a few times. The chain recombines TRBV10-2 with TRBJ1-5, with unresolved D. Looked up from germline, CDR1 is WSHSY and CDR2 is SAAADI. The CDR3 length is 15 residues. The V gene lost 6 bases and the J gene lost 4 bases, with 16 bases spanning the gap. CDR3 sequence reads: CASSASSGANQPQHF. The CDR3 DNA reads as TGCGCCAGCAGCGCTTCTTCGGGAGCTAATCAGCCCCAGCATTTT.

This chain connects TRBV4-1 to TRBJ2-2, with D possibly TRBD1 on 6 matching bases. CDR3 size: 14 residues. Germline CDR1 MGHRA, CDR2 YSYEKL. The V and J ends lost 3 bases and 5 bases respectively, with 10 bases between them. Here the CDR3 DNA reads TGCGCCAGCAGCCAGTTACAGGGAACCGGGGAGCTGTTTTTT. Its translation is CASSQLQGTGELFF.

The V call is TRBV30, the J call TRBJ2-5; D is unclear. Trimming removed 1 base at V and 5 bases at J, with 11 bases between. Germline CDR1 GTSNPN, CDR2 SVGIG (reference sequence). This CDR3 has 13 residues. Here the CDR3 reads CAWSGSKWETQYF. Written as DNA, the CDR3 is TGTGCCTGGAGTGGGTCTAAATGGGAGACCCAGTACTTC.

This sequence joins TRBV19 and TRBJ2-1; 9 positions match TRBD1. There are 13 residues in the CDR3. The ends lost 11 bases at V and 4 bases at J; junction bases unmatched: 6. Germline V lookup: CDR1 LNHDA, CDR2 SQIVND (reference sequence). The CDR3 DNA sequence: TGTGCCGTAAAGGGACAGGGTTACAATGAGCAGTTCTTC. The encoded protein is CAVKGQGYNEQFF.

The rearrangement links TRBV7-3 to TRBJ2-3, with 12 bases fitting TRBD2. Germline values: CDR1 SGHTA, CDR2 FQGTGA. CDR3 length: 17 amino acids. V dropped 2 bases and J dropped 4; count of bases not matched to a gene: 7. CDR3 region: CASSLLGLAGGADTQYF. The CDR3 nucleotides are TGTGCCAGCAGCTTATTAGGTCTAGCGGGGGGGGCAGATACGCAGTATTTT.

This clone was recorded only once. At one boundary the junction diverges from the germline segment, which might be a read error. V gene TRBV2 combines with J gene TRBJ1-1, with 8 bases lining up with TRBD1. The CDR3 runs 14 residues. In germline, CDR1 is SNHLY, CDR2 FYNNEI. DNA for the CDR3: TGTGCCAGCAGTGAAGGACAGGGGAGGACTGAAGCTCTCTTT. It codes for CASSEGQGRTEALF.

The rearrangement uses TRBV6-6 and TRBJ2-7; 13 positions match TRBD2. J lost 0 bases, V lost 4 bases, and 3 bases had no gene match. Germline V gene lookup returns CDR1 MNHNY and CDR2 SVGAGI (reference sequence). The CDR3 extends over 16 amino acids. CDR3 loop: CASSSGLAGPSYEQYF. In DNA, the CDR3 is TGTGCCAGCAGTTCGGGACTAGCGGGGCCCTCCTACGAGCAGTACTTC.

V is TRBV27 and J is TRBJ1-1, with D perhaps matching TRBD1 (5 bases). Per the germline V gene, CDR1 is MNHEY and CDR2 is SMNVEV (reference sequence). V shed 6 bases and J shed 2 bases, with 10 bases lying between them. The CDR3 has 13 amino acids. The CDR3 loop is CASRGQDNTEAFF. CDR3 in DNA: TGTGCCAGCAGGGGGCAGGATAACACTGAAGCTTTCTTT.

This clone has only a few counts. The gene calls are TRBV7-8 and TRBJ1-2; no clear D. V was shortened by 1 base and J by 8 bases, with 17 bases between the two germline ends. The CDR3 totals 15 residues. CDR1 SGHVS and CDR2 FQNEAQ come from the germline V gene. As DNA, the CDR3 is TGTGCCAGCAGCTTAGACGCGGGGAGTTCGAGCGGCTACACCTTC. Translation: CASSLDAGSSSGYTF. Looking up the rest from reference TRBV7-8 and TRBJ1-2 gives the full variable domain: GAGVSQSPRYKVAKRGQDVALRCDPISGHVSLFWYQQALGQGPEFLTYFQNEAQLDKSGLPSDRFFAERPEGSVSTLKIQRTQQEDSAVYLCASSLDAGSSSGYTFGSGTRLTVV.

In DNA, the CDR3 is TGCGCCAGCAGCTTGGCGGGTACTGGCTACACCTTC. This gives the protein CASSLAGTGYTF. This chain joins TRBV5-1 and TRBJ1-2; D gene ambiguous. V dropped 0 bases and J dropped 7 bases, with 7 bases sitting between them. This CDR3 has 12 amino acids. Germline-derived CDR1 and CDR2 are SGHRS and YFSETQ.

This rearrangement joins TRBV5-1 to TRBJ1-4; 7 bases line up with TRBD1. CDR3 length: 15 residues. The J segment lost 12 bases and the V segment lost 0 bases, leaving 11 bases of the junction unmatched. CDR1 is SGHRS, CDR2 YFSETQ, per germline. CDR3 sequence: CASSLDGISGTELFF. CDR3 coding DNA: TGCGCCAGCAGCTTGGACGGAATATCAGGGACAGAACTGTTTTTT. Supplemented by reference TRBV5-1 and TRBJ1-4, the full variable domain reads KAGVTQTPRYLIKTRGQQVTLSCSPISGHRSVSWYQQTPGQGLQFLFEYFSETQRNKGNFPGRFSGRQFSNSRSEMNVSTLELGDSALYLCASSLDGISGTELFFGSGTQLSVL.

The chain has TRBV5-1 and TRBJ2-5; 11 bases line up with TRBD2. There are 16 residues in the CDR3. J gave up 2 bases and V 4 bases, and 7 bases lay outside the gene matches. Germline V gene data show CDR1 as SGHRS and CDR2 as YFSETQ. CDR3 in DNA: TGCGCCAGCAGCCAGACCGGGACTAGCGGACAAGAGACCCAGTACTTC. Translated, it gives CASSQTGTSGQETQYF.

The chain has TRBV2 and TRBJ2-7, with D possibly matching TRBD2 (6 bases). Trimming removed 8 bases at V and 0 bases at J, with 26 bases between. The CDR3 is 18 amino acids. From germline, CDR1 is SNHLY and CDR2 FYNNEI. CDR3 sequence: CASLAIVWAAGLSYEQYF. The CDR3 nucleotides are TGTGCCAGCTTAGCCATCGTATGGGCTGCGGGACTCTCCTACGAGCAGTACTTC. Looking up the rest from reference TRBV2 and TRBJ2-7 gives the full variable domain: EPEVTQTPSHQVTQMGQEVILRCVPISNHLYFYWYRQILGQKVEFLVSFYNNEISEKSEIFDDQFSVERPDGSNFTLKIRSTKLEDSAMYFCASLAIVWAAGLSYEQYFGPGTRLTVT.

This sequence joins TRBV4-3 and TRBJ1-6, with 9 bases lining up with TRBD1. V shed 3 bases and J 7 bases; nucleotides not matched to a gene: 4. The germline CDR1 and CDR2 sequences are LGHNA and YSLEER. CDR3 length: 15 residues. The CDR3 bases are TGCGCCAGCAGCCATCCCGGGACAGGGAATTCACCCCTCCACTTT. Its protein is CASSHPGTGNSPLHF.

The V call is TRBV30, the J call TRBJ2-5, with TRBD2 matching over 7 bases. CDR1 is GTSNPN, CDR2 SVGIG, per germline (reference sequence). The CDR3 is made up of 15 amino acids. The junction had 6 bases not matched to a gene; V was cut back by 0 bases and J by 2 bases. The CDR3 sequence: CAWSVVRGGQETQYF. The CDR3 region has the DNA TGTGCCTGGAGTGTAGTGCGGGGAGGGCAAGAGACCCAGTACTTC.

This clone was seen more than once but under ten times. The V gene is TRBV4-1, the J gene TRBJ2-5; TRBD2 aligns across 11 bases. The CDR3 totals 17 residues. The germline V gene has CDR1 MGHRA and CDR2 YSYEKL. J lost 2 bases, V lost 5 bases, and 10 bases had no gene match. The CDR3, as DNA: TGCGCCAGCAGCTTTTCCCCGGGACTAGCGGAGCAAGAGACCCAGTACTTC. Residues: CASSFSPGLAEQETQYF.

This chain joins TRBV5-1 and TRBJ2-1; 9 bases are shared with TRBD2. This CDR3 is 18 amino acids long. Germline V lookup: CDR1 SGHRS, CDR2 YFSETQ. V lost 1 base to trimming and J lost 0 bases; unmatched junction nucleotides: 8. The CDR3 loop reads CASSLMASGASSYNEQFF. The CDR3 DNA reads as TGCGCCAGCAGCTTGATGGCTAGCGGGGCGAGCTCCTACAATGAGCAGTTCTTC.

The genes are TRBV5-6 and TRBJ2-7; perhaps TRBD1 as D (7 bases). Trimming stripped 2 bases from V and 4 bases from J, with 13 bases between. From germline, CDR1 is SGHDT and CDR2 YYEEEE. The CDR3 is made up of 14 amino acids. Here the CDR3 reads CASSFGGGSYEQYF. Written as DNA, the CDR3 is TGTGCCAGCAGCTTTGGAGGGGGCTCGTACGAGCAGTACTTC.

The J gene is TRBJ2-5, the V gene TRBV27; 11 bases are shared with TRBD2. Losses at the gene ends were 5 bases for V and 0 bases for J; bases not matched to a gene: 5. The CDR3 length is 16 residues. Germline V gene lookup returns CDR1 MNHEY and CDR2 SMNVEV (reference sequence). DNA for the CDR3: TGTGCCAGCAGTCGACGACTAGCGGGGTACCAAGAGACCCAGTACTTC. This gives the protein CASSRRLAGYQETQYF.

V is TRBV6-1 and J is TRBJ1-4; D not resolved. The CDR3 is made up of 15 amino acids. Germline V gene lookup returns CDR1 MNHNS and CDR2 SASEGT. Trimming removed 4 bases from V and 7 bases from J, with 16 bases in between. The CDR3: CASSVPGITGEKLFF. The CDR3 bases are TGTGCCAGCAGTGTCCCCGGGATAACGGGTGAAAAACTGTTTTTT.

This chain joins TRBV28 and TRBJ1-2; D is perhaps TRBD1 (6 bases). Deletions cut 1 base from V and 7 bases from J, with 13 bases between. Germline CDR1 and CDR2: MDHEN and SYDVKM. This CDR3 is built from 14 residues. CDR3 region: CASSLSRGGFGYTF. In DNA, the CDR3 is TGTGCCAGCAGTTTATCGAGGGGGGGCTTTGGCTACACCTTC.

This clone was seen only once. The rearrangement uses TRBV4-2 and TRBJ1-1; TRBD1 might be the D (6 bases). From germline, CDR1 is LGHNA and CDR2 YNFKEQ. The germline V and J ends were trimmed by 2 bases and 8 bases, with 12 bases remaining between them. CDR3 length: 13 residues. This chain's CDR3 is CASSQNYDREAFF. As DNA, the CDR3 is TGTGCCAGCAGCCAAAACTACGACAGGGAAGCTTTCTTT.

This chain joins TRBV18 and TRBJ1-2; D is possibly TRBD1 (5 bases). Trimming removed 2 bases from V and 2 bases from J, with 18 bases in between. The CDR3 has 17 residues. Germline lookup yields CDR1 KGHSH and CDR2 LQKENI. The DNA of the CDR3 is TGTGCCAGCTCACCATTGGGAACCCCGGAGGGGAACTATGGCTACACCTTC. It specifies CASSPLGTPEGNYGYTF.

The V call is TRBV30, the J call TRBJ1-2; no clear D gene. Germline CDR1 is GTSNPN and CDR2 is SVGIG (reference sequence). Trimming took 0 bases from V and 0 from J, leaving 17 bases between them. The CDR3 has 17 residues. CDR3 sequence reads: CAWSVSHMPRTNYGYTF. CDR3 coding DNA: TGTGCCTGGAGTGTCTCCCACATGCCGCGGACTAACTATGGCTACACCTTC.

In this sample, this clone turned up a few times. This CDR3 is CASSQNFGTGDGYTF. CDR3 in DNA: TGTGCCAGCAGCCAAAACTTTGGGACAGGGGATGGCTACACCTTC. V usage is TRBV4-2 and J usage is TRBJ1-2; 10 bases match TRBD1. In germline, CDR1 is LGHNA, CDR2 YNFKEQ. The CDR3 runs to 15 residues. Losses at the gene ends were 2 bases for V and 6 bases for J; bases not matched to a gene: 6.